A single sample gave rise to the 5 T cell receptor beta chains below, sequenced in a study of cytomegalovirus exposure and HLA in healthy donors. Vbeta (60) and Jbeta (13) primers were used in the PCR. Repertoires were generated with immunoSEQ multiplex PCR, while TCRdb's copy carries only in-frame clones and drops some. Seen here are roughly 180,000 clones, almost 85% observed once, and the top ten hold about 1%. Sequenced sample: PBMCs. These receptors were taken from a man aged 25 to 40 in good health and CMV-seronegative.

This clone turned up a few times. CDR3 in amino acids: CASSQDGENIQYF. In DNA, the CDR3 is TGCGCCAGCAGCCAAGACGGGGAAAACATTCAGTACTTC. The V gene is TRBV4-3, the J gene TRBJ2-4, with D maybe TRBD2 (5 bases). CDR3 length equals 13 residues. Germline V gene lookup returns CDR1 LGHNA and CDR2 YSLEER. The V end lost 0 bases, the J end lost 5 bases, and 5 bases lay between the germline ends.

The V call is TRBV18, the J call TRBJ1-2; D remains ambiguous. The CDR3 is 15 residues long. The germline CDR1 and CDR2 sequences are KGHSH and LQKENI. V dropped 2 bases and J dropped 4 bases, with 14 bases sitting between them. The CDR3 region has the DNA TGTGCCAGCTCACCAGTTGAGGCAGGAGGCTATGGCTACACCTTC. It yields the protein CASSPVEAGGYGYTF.

V usage is TRBV6-4 and J usage is TRBJ1-2; TRBD1 aligns across 9 bases. Trimming cost V 4 bases and J 4 bases; bases outside gene matches: 4. From germline, CDR1 is MRHNA and CDR2 SNTAGT. There are 14 residues in the CDR3. The CDR3 loop reads CASSAWTGAYGYTF. DNA for the CDR3: TGTGCCAGCAGTGCTTGGACAGGGGCCTATGGCTACACCTTC.

V and J are TRBV27 and TRBJ1-6; D gene uncertain. The CDR3 consists of 15 residues. Germline-derived CDR1 and CDR2 are MNHEY and SMNVEV (reference sequence). Trimming took off 4 bases at V and 10 bases at J, with 17 bases between the two ends. The DNA of the CDR3 is TGTGCCAGCAGTTATGGCAATACAGCCCGGTCACCCCTCCACTTT. Its protein product is CASSYGNTARSPLHF.

The rearrangement uses TRBV6-5 and TRBJ2-7; TRBD2 agrees at 9 bases. Losses at the gene ends were 6 bases for V and 1 base for J; bases not matched to a gene: 7. Germline CDR1 is MNHEY and CDR2 is SVGAGI. The CDR3 consists of 15 residues. As DNA, the CDR3 is TGTGCCAGCAGCCTTAGCGGGGGCGAGTCCTACGAGCAGTACTTC. The encoded protein is CASSLSGGESYEQYF.